This passage covers 9 T cell receptor beta chains from one sample sequenced in a study of cytomegalovirus exposure and HLA in healthy donors. PCR was performed using 60 Vbeta and 13 Jbeta primers. Here immunoSEQ multiplex PCR was the method, and the copy in TCRdb shows in-frame clones only, minus some. Here the sample spans under 200,000 clones, more than 60% being singletons. The sequenced sample was PBMCs. Receptors were obtained from a man aged 35 to 55 in good health and CMV-seronegative.

The CDR3 here is CAWSVMSSSYNEQFF. CDR3 DNA sequence: TGTGCCTGGAGTGTGATGTCGAGCTCCTACAATGAGCAGTTCTTC. V usage is TRBV30 and J usage is TRBJ2-1; unclear D gene. V lost 0 bases and J 0 bases, leaving 9 bases between the germline ends. In germline, CDR1 is GTSNPN, CDR2 SVGIG (reference sequence). CDR3 length equals 15 residues.

The chain has TRBV18 and TRBJ2-7; TRBD1 matches at 7 bases. Germline V gene sequence: CDR1 KGHSH, CDR2 LQKENI. The CDR3 sequence is 14 residues long. Trimming at V came to 5 bases and at J to 6 bases, leaving 10 bases not matched to a gene. CDR3 sequence (DNA): TGTGCCAGCTCAGCAGTAGAGGGGGCGGGCGAGCAGTACTTC. Translating gives CASSAVEGAGEQYF. The variable domain in full, with the rest retrieved from reference TRBV18 and TRBJ2-7, is NAGVMQNPRHLVRRRGQEARLRCSPMKGHSHVYWYRQLPEEGLKFMVYLQKENIIDESGMPKERFSAEFPKEGPSILRIQQVVRGDSAAYFCASSAVEGAGEQYFGPGTRLTVT.

The V and J genes are TRBV7-9 and TRBJ2-5, with D perhaps TRBD2 (5 bases). V lost 1 base, J lost 3 bases, and 15 bases lay in between. CDR1 SEHNR and CDR2 FQNEAQ come from the germline V gene (reference sequence). The CDR3 totals 16 residues. The chain's CDR3 is CASSLGSVEDEETQYF. The CDR3 coding sequence is TGTGCCAGCAGCTTAGGGTCGGTGGAGGACGAAGAGACCCAGTACTTC. The whole variable domain, remainder taken from reference TRBV7-9 and TRBJ2-5, is DTGVSQNPRHKITKRGQNVTFRCDPISEHNRLYWYRQTLGQGPEFLTYFQNEAQLEKSRLLSDRFSAERPKGSFSTLEIQRTEQGDSAMYLCASSLGSVEDEETQYFGPGTRLLVL.

V usage is TRBV28 and J usage is TRBJ1-1; 7 bases agree with TRBD1. The germline gives CDR1 MDHEN, CDR2 SYDVKM. CDR3 size: 14 residues. The ends lost 5 bases at V and 0 bases at J; junction bases unmatched: 3. CDR3 in amino acids: CASSIQGMNTEAFF. The CDR3 DNA follows: TGTGCCAGCAGTATACAGGGGATGAACACTGAAGCTTTCTTT. The complete variable domain, with remaining parts taken from reference TRBV28 and TRBJ1-1, reads DVKVTQSSRYLVKRTGEKVFLECVQDMDHENMFWYRQDPGLGLRLIYFSYDVKMKEKGDIPEGYSVSREKKERFSLILESASTNQTSMYLCASSIQGMNTEAFFGQGTRLTVV.

This clone was counted a single time. The chain joins TRBV6-1 to TRBJ1-1; maybe TRBD1 (6 bases). The CDR3 spans 13 residues. V was shortened by 7 bases and J by 5 bases, with 14 bases between the two germline ends. Germline assignment: CDR1 MNHNS and CDR2 SASEGT. CDR3 coding DNA: TGTGCCAGCATCCGGGACAAAACGACTGAAGCTTTCTTT. Protein sequence: CASIRDKTTEAFF.

The chain employs TRBV2 and TRBJ1-2; D perhaps matches TRBD1 (6 bases). The CDR3 consists of 16 residues. Germline assignment: CDR1 SNHLY and CDR2 FYNNEI. V lost 2 bases and J lost 4, with 17 bases in between. The CDR3 region has the DNA TGTGCCAGCAGTGAAAGCTCCGGACAGATCCCCTATGGCTACACCTTC. This translates into CASSESSGQIPYGYTF.

This chain uses TRBV4-1 with TRBJ2-5; TRBD2 agrees at 12 bases. CDR3 size: 16 residues. Trimming at V came to 2 bases and at J to 5 bases, leaving 6 bases not matched to a gene. Germline-derived CDR1 and CDR2 are MGHRA and YSYEKL. CDR3 sequence reads: CASSQSPSGGGETQYF. The CDR3 DNA reads as TGCGCCAGCAGCCAATCACCTAGCGGGGGGGGTGAGACCCAGTACTTC.

This clone was seen more than once but under ten times. V gene TRBV7-2 combines with J gene TRBJ1-1; maybe TRBD1 (6 bases). Between the trimmed V and J ends, which lost 2 bases and 3 bases, there was a span of 10 bases. In germline, CDR1 is SGHTA, CDR2 FQGNSA. The length of the CDR3 is 14 residues. CDR3 coding DNA: TGTGCCAGCAGCTTAAACCAGGGGTACACTGAAGCTTTCTTT. As protein: CASSLNQGYTEAFF.

This clone was seen more than once but under ten times. The J gene is TRBJ2-7, the V gene TRBV19; D ambiguous. Trimming took 4 bases from V and 2 from J, leaving 15 bases between them. This CDR3 spans 15 amino acids. Germline assignment: CDR1 LNHDA and CDR2 SQIVND (reference sequence). The CDR3 DNA reads TGTGCCAGTAGTAACCCTTCCCCAGGCGCCTACGAGCAGTACTTC. Translating gives CASSNPSPGAYEQYF.